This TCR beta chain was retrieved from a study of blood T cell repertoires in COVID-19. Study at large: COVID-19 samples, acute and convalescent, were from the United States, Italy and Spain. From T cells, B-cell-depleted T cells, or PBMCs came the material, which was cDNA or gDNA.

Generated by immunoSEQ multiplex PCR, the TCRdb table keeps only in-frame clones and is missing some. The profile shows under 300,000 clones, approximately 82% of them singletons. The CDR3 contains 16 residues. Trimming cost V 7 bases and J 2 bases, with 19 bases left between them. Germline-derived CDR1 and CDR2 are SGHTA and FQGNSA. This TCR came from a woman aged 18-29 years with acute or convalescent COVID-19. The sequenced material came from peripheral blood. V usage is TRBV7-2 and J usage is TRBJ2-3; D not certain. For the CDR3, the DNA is TGTGCCAGCACCCCTAGAGGTGGCAGCCTCACAGATACGCAGTATTTT. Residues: CASTPRGGSLTDTQYF. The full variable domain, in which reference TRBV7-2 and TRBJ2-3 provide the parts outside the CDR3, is GAGVSQSPSNKVTEKGKDVELRCDPISGHTALYWYRQSLGQGLEFLIYFQGNSAPDKSGLPSDRFSAERTGGSVSTLTIQRTQQEDSAVYLCASTPRGGSLTDTQYFGPGTRLTVL.